This T cell receptor beta chain is from a study of T-cell reconstitution after alpha-beta-depleted transplantation in children listed by TCRdb under 2016. About the study as a whole: Using TCR repertoire profiling, the study quantitatively followed how T-cell immune reconstitution unfolded in children after TCRalphabeta/CD19-depleted allogeneic hematopoietic cell transplantation. Paper-wide results and their limitations: About two months after transplant, the apparently early recovery of alphabetaT-cell counts reportedly depended on just several hundred clones that had expanded rapidly and came from non-depleted graft cells. In some patients, the high TCRbeta diversity seen at day 60 was put down to recipient T cells and intrathymic progenitors that had survived conditioning. Over subsequent months, a decline in hyperexpanded clone frequencies was noted, and after one year, T-cell counts and TCRbeta diversity were mostly ascribed to newly produced T cells.

Libraries were made using PCR. TCRdb shows the sequencer as Illumina HiSeq 2500. TCR library preparation used molecular barcoding, with unique molecular identifiers applied to normalize quantification of the TCRbeta repertoire. Using fastp trimming at Q25 and MiXCR clonotype assembly, TCRdb reanalyzed the public sequencing data and kept in-frame beta chains. Each entry is one CDR3 protein sequence, shown with its most common DNA and genes. The sample has some 290,000 distinct CDR3 sequences on record, 23% of them singletons. Approximately 11% of the sample is in the top ten clones. According to the study, the label for this sample's treatment or condition signals: allogeneic hematopoietic cell transplantation with graft depleted of TCRalphabeta T cells and CD19 B cells. TCRalphabeta/CD19-depleted allogeneic hematopoietic cell grafts were given to the transplant recipients, all of whom were children.

To note about this clonotype: There is no known antigen for this receptor. Base qualities are not provided; no much larger clone lies one nucleotide away.

The starting material was PBMCs, mostly from graft donor cells, obtained 180 days after TCRalphabeta/CD19-depleted stem cell transplant. The clonotype comes from a male patient under 18 who had a stem cell transplant for acute lymphoblastic leukemia, so the T cells may come from the graft donor.

CDR3 loop: CAGKTGGGTDTQYF. The DNA sequence reads TGTGCCGGCAAAACAGGGGGGGGCACAGATACGCAGTATTTT. The rearrangement joined TRBV10-3 to TRBJ2-3; matching of 8 bases hints at TRBD1 as the D gene. CDR1 is given as ENHRY and CDR2 as SYGVKD, both from the germline V gene. Relative to germline, V is 11 bases shorter and J is 1 base shorter, with 16 bases between their ends. The CDR3 covers 14 residues, taking in both the cysteine and the phenylalanine. CDR3 DNA is the only sequence kept; it has 42 bases, read in frame from the first base.